The 21 T cell receptor beta chains below all came from one sample that was sequenced in a study of T cells after yellow fever vaccination. Each CDR3 protein gets one entry after TCRdb re-called the 5' RACE reads with MiXCR. The table records about 340,000 distinct CDR3 sequences, 7.5% to 9% of them present only once. Sequencing used PBMCs, obtained on the day of the first yellow fever vaccination. These receptor sequences come from a man younger than 30 who received the YFV17D yellow fever vaccine.

This chain joins TRBV7-6 and TRBJ1-6; D is undetermined. The germline V gene encodes CDR1 SGHVS and CDR2 FNYEAQ. The germline V and J ends were trimmed by 3 bases and 7 bases, with 10 bases remaining between them. This CDR3 spans 14 amino acids. CDR3 sequence: CASSLREANSPLHF. The CDR3, as DNA: TGTGCCAGCAGCTTGAGGGAGGCGAATTCACCCCTCCACTTT.

The sample holds a few counts of this clonotype. J is TRBJ1-1 and V is TRBV19; D uncertain. V dropped 3 bases and J dropped 7 bases, with 15 bases sitting between them. CDR1 is LNHDA, CDR2 SQIVND, per germline (reference sequence). This CDR3 has 14 amino acids. The CDR3 nucleotides read TGTGCCAGTAGTATGACGAGGGTGGGCGGTGAAGCTTTCTTT. It specifies CASSMTRVGGEAFF.

The CDR3 DNA reads as TGCGCCAGCAGCTTGGCTGTGGGGGCTCAAGAGACCCAGTACTTC. This encodes CASSLAVGAQETQYF. The chain joins TRBV5-1 to TRBJ2-5, with a possible D match to TRBD1 (6 bases). Germline V lookup: CDR1 SGHRS, CDR2 YFSETQ. This CDR3 comprises 15 residues. V lost 0 bases and J 2 bases, leaving 11 bases between the germline ends.

In its sample, this clonotype was seen a few times. The chain links TRBV27 to TRBJ2-1; the D gene is possibly TRBD1 (7 bases). The ends were cut back, 1 base at V and 5 bases at J, with 9 bases in the middle. The CDR3 spans 14 residues. Germline V gives CDR1 MNHEY, CDR2 SMNVEV (reference sequence). The CDR3 loop reads CASSLFRGDNEQFF. CDR3 bases: TGTGCCAGCAGTTTATTCAGGGGGGACAATGAGCAGTTCTTC.

The rearrangement joins TRBV7-2 to TRBJ2-5; D is possibly TRBD1 or TRBD2 (5 bases each). V gave up 4 bases and J gave up 4 bases, with 13 bases separating them. Germline V gene sequence: CDR1 SGHTA, CDR2 FQGNSA. CDR3 length equals 14 residues. The CDR3 here is CASSWGIRRETQYF. CDR3 DNA sequence: TGTGCCAGCAGCTGGGGGATTAGGCGAGAGACCCAGTACTTC.

This clonotype has a handful of counts. Here the CDR3 reads CAISESTGVNTIYF. The CDR3 DNA reads as TGTGCCATCAGTGAGTCGACAGGGGTAAACACCATATATTTT. This rearrangement joins TRBV10-3 to TRBJ1-3; 8 bases agree with TRBD1. The CDR3 has 14 amino acids. V lost 0 bases, J lost 6 bases, and 1 base stayed unmatched. Germline assignment: CDR1 ENHRY and CDR2 SYGVKD.

This clonotype has at least ten counts. The chain joins TRBV12-3 or TRBV12-4 to TRBJ2-2; no definite D call. The CDR3 is 12 residues long. The V end lost 3 bases, the J end lost 6 bases, and 5 bases lay between the germline ends. The CDR3 DNA is TGTGCCAGCAGTTTCCGGCCCGGGGAGCTGTTTTTT. Translated, it gives CASSFRPGELFF.

This clonotype was seen only a few times. The chain uses TRBV5-4 and TRBJ2-1; 9 bases match TRBD1. Germline CDR1 reads SGHNT; CDR2 reads YYREEE (reference sequence). This CDR3 contains 14 residues. Trimming cost V 4 bases and J 8 bases; bases outside gene matches: 7. The CDR3 here is CASSSRDRDHEQFF. Here the CDR3 DNA reads TGTGCCAGCAGCAGCCGGGACAGGGATCATGAGCAGTTCTTC.

This clonotype was detected ten times or more. The chain couples TRBV12-3 or TRBV12-4 to TRBJ1-4; D is unclear. The germline V and J ends were trimmed by 3 bases and 3 bases, with 5 bases remaining between them. The CDR3 has 13 amino acids. The CDR3 region has the DNA TGTGCCAGCAGTTTGTTGGCTAATGAAAAACTGTTTTTT. Residues: CASSLLANEKLFF.

This chain connects TRBV6-1 to TRBJ1-2; 9 bases line up with TRBD1. The CDR3 runs 17 residues. V lost 8 bases, J lost 0 bases, and 13 bases stayed unmatched. CDR1 MNHNS and CDR2 SASEGT come from the germline V gene. The CDR3 nucleotides read TGTGCCAGCCGCCCTATGGACAGGGGCTTTACTAACTATGGCTACACCTTC. It specifies CASRPMDRGFTNYGYTF.

The chain is built from TRBV5-5 and TRBJ2-5; D tentatively fits TRBD1 or TRBD2 (6 bases each). In germline, CDR1 is SGHKS, CDR2 YYEKEE (reference sequence). V gave up 0 bases and J gave up 4 bases, with 16 bases separating them. The CDR3 has 16 residues. CDR3 bases: TGTGCCAGCAGCTTGGTTGTCGGCAGGGGAGGAGAGACCCAGTACTTC. This gives the protein CASSLVVGRGGETQYF.

J is TRBJ1-2 and V is TRBV25-1; 11 bases are a match to TRBD1. With 6 bases clipped from V and 8 bases from J, the junction kept 2 bases outside the gene matches. The CDR3 extends over 12 amino acids. Looked up from germline, CDR1 is MGHDK and CDR2 is SYGVNS. CDR3 in DNA: TGTGCCAGCAGGGACAGGGGGCAGGGCTACACCTTC. This gives the protein CASRDRGQGYTF.

This clonotype was recorded many times. This sequence joins TRBV11-2 and TRBJ2-3; no reliable D call. Germline values: CDR1 SGHAT, CDR2 FQNNGV. V dropped 3 bases and J dropped 1 base, with 11 bases sitting between them. The CDR3 spans 15 residues. The CDR3: CASSFPLRGTDTQYF. The CDR3 nucleotides read TGTGCCAGCAGCTTCCCTCTTCGTGGCACAGATACGCAGTATTTT.

This clonotype was observed at least ten times. The rearrangement links TRBV7-9 to TRBJ2-7, with TRBD1 matching 7 bases. This CDR3 has 13 residues. Germline CDR1 and CDR2: SEHNR and FQNEAQ (reference sequence). With V trimmed by 2 bases and J by 6 bases, 4 bases remained unmatched. The CDR3 loop is CASSLPGGSEQYF. The CDR3 DNA reads TGTGCCAGCAGCTTACCAGGGGGTAGCGAGCAGTACTTC. Looking up the rest from reference TRBV7-9 and TRBJ2-7 gives the full variable domain: DTGVSQNPRHKITKRGQNVTFRCDPISEHNRLYWYRQTLGQGPEFLTYFQNEAQLEKSRLLSDRFSAERPKGSFSTLEIQRTEQGDSAMYLCASSLPGGSEQYFGPGTRLTVT.

Points on this clonotype: The junction shows a germline mismatch at one end, possibly a read error. The chain uses TRBV12-3 or TRBV12-4 and TRBJ1-2; D gene unclear. The CDR3 covers 14 residues. The CDR3 is CASRPRSTFYGFTF. The CDR3 DNA follows: TGTGCCAGCAGGCCCCGTAGCACTTTCTATGGCTTCACCTTC.

Note on this clonotype: This may stem from a read error, because a much larger clone lies one nucleotide away. The chain combines TRBV7-9 with TRBJ2-1; 9 bases align to TRBD1. Germline V gene lookup returns CDR1 SEHNR and CDR2 FQNEAQ (reference sequence). The CDR3 sequence is 15 residues long. CDR3 loop: CVSSSRDRVSNEQFF. The CDR3 DNA follows: TGTGTCAGCAGCTCTAGGGACAGGGTCAGCAATGAGCAGTTCTTC.

This chain connects TRBV7-8 to TRBJ2-7, with TRBD2 matching 7 bases. Germline assignment: CDR1 SGHVS and CDR2 FQNEAQ. The CDR3 extends over 15 amino acids. The J segment lost 0 bases and the V segment lost 4 bases, leaving 6 bases of the junction unmatched. The CDR3 bases are TGTGCCAGCAGCTGGGAGGGCGGATCCTCCTACGAGCAGTACTTC. Protein: CASSWEGGSSYEQYF.

V usage is TRBV4-3 and J usage is TRBJ1-5; D not resolved. The V end lost 0 bases, the J end lost 4 bases, and 7 bases lay between the germline ends. The V gene's germline CDR1 is LGHNA and CDR2 YSLEER. The CDR3 contains 14 residues. CDR3 in DNA: TGCGCCAGCAGCCAAGATCGGCTAAATCAGCCCCAGCATTTT. Amino acids: CASSQDRLNQPQHF.

In this sample, this clonotype turned up a few times. The gene calls are TRBV20-1 and TRBJ2-2, with a possible D match to TRBD2 (6 bases). In germline, CDR1 is DFQATT, CDR2 SNEGSKA (reference sequence). This CDR3 contains 17 residues. The ends were cut back, 0 bases at V and 3 bases at J, with 17 bases in the middle. In DNA form, the CDR3 reads TGCAGTGCTAGAGATTTAATGCGAGGGGAGGACACCGGGGAGCTGTTTTTT. Translated: CSARDLMRGEDTGELFF.

Only a few counts were recorded for this clonotype. The J gene is TRBJ2-3, the V gene TRBV18; no clear D gene. The V and J ends lost 0 bases and 6 bases respectively, with 13 bases between them. Germline lookup yields CDR1 KGHSH and CDR2 LQKENI. The CDR3 consists of 15 residues. CDR3 sequence reads: CASSPPFTRSDTQYF. In DNA form, the CDR3 reads TGTGCCAGCTCACCACCCTTCACGAGGTCTGATACGCAGTATTTT. Full variable domain (rest looked up from reference TRBV18 and TRBJ2-3): NAGVMQNPRHLVRRRGQEARLRCSPMKGHSHVYWYRQLPEEGLKFMVYLQKENIIDESGMPKERFSAEFPKEGPSILRIQQVVRGDSAAYFCASSPPFTRSDTQYFGPGTRLTVL.

This clonotype was detected many times. The gene calls are TRBV11-2 and TRBJ2-3; perhaps TRBD2 as D (7 bases). From germline, CDR1 is SGHAT and CDR2 FQNNGV. V lost 5 bases to trimming and J lost 0 bases, with 21 bases between them. The length of the CDR3 is 18 residues. CDR3 sequence reads: CASSQNGGGVLSTDTQYF. In nucleotides, the CDR3 is TGTGCCAGCAGCCAGAACGGCGGGGGCGTACTTAGCACAGATACGCAGTATTTT.